This TCR beta chain came from a study of regulatory T cells in long-lasting Graves disease (dated by TCRdb to about 2021). Regarding the research as a whole: Patients with newly diagnosed Graves' disease had been on antithyroid drugs for under 3 months. Persistent Graves' disease patients were compared with newly diagnosed Graves' disease patients by peripheral blood TCR sequencing and RNA sequencing. The study took place in China and was registered as a clinical trial. A total of roughly 33 samples underwent TCR sequencing: about 13 from persistent and roughly 20 from newly diagnosed Graves' disease patients. The investigation overall reported the following: Only peripheral blood was studied, because thyroid tissue, the primary lesion, was inaccessible. Patients with persistent disease shared more public clonotypes (about 2,700) than newly diagnosed patients did (966). Compared with newly diagnosed patients, persistent Graves' disease patients had lower TCR Shannon entropy and fewer highly expanded clones, which suggests clonal expansion. The authors noted that the small sample size was a limitation that may lower accuracy. Sequencing and analysis were restricted to the TCR beta chain.

In this sample, this clonotype turned up many times. Its antigen remains undetermined. The record has no base qualities; no much larger clone is one base away. The protocol used for the library was multiplex PCR. TCRdb names Illumina HiSeq 4000 as the instrument used. CDR3 regions were amplified by Arm-PCR with iRepertoire HTBI primers to construct TCR beta libraries. Before sequencing, the PCR products underwent gel purification. The original methods were these. Gene usage analysis of CDR3 amino acid clonotypes relied on the roughly 60 TRBV and fewer than 15 TRBJ segments identified across samples. Filtered high-quality paired reads were merged into contigs using COPE and FqMerger. BLAST was used to align contigs to IMGT TRBV, TRBD and TRBJ reference genes, and CDR3 was defined according to IMGT. Clonotypes above 0.1% frequency were classified as highly expanded clones. Shannon entropy was used to measure repertoire diversity, and the Gini coefficient was used to measure V-J evenness. A clonotype found in more than one individual was treated as public. TCRdb reprocessing: public reads trimmed at Q25 with fastp, clones called with MiXCR, in-frame beta chains kept. Records with the same CDR3 protein are collapsed into one entry carrying the most frequent genes and DNA. The V and J calls and clone size come from TCRdb's table, not from the authors' own analysis. The sample profile shows some 370,000 distinct CDR3 sequences; roughly 10% of them were found once. The ten largest clones add up to approximately 17% of the sample.

The time point tag for this specimen amounts to: newly diagnosed GD, antithyroid drugs for less than 3 months. RNA was extracted from PBMCs in TRIzol for both TCR sequencing and RNA sequencing. The diagnosis of Graves' disease followed American Thyroid Association guidelines. Recruitment of patients was carried out at an endocrinology department in Xi'an, China. From each patient, about 9.7 milliliters of peripheral blood was collected into an EDTA anticoagulant tube. Ficoll Paque Plus density gradient separation was used to isolate PBMCs, and no additional T cell sorting was done. An Agilent 2100 Bioanalyzer and agarose gel were used to check RNA quality, and a NanoDrop 2000 was used to measure RNA concentration. The data also belong to a second study, concerning T cells in Graves' hyperthyroidism and ophthalmopathy. From the second report: Graves' hyperthyroidism was defined as stable when no progression to ophthalmopathy occurred over 18 months of follow-up. Hyperthyroidism patients were aged 18 to 65 years and newly diagnosed, with disease duration of less than 2 months. Patients with uncontrolled infections, other autoimmune diseases, pregnancy or lactation were excluded. Clinical symptoms, serum thyroxine and TRAb, thyroid ultrasound, and orbital computed tomography formed the basis for the diagnoses. A first-round RT-PCR of the TCR CDR3 used the HTBI primer set with the Qiagen OneStep RT-PCR kit. Blood samples also contained most of the expanded thyroid clonotypes (frequency above 0.001), which suggests that blood repertoires may reflect thyroid immune responses. Ophthalmopathy was separated from stable hyperthyroidism by a 13 V-J signature model, with approximately 85% sensitivity and about 81% specificity obtained in cross-validation and 80%/75% obtained in testing. During validation, the model predicted progression to ophthalmopathy a median of approximately 7 months ahead of onset, with around 70% sensitivity and around 72% specificity. To identify TCR V-J signatures that set the groups apart, the researchers used a discovery cohort of 100 patients, made up of under 50 with Graves' ophthalmopathy and some 58 with stable Graves' hyperthyroidism. Whether ophthalmopathy could be predicted prospectively was tested in an independent validation cohort made up of roughly 19 hyperthyroidism patients plus 17 patients who later progressed to ophthalmopathy. The approximately 97 discovery patients were randomly divided into training and test sets at a 7:3 ratio. In roughly six Graves' hyperthyroidism patients, the study also compared T-cell repertoires from thyroid tissue with T-cell repertoires from blood. Following sampling, methimazole starting at 30 mg daily was given to hyperthyroidism patients, and high-dose intravenous methylprednisolone was given to ophthalmopathy patients. A second multiplex PCR round built the libraries, followed by size selection and purification. Paired-end sequencing of the libraries was performed with 100 bp reads on an Illumina HiSeq2000. SOAPnuke was used to process the raw data, removing reads that contained adapters or uncalled bases, had a mean Phred below 15, or lacked an exact match to the constant primer or identifier. COPE v1.2.5 was used to merge high-quality paired reads, and clonotypes were defined as unique nucleotide sequences. Clonotypes were aligned to IMGT TRBV, TRBD and TRBJ reference segments using MiTCR v1.1. Only V-J combinations with frequency above 0.0001, covering 99% to 99.2% of repertoires, were analysed. The TCS score was defined as the ratio of F50 (clonal expansion) to E x V (chaos), calculated using BLOSUM62-based TCRdist between CDR3 peptides within each V-J. Welch's t-statistics and random forest reduced 500 to 550 V-J features to 13, which were used in a naive Bayes classifier (R e1071). Sample size was not statistically predetermined, and blinding of investigators to group allocation was not performed. TCR Vbeta CDR3 sequencing of approximately 140 peripheral blood samples (approximately 44 ophthalmopathy, over 70 hyperthyroidism and 17 progressor patients) is reported in the paper.

The TCR sequence derives from a woman between 18 and 29 years old with Graves disease. Donor details come from another sample of the same person, matched by shared clones. Sequenced material: peripheral blood mononuclear cells (PBMCs), taken at new diagnosis, from a patient treated with antithyroid drugs.

The DNA sequence is TGTGCCAGCAGTTTAATCACTCGGCGAGGCACCGGGGAGCTGTTTTTT. This is translated as CASSLITRRGTGELFF. This chain is built from TRBV27 and TRBJ2-2, with the D gene not clear enough to name. From the cysteine through the phenylalanine, the CDR3 covers 16 amino acids. Only the CDR3 part of the read is kept: 48 bases, read in frame from the first base. A distance of 14 bases separates the germline ends of V and J, which lose 2 bases and 4 bases respectively. Via the germline V gene (reference sequence), CDR1 is MNHEY and CDR2 SMNVEV.